Listed below are T cell receptor beta chains from one sample, sequenced in a study of blood T cell repertoires in COVID-19. Method: immunoSEQ multiplex PCR; TCRdb's copy keeps in-frame clones and lacks some. There are around 210,000 clones in the sample; 70% to 90% occur only once, and approximately 5% lies in the top ten. The sample taken for sequencing was peripheral blood. The origin of the receptors is a man aged 45-65 years with COVID-19, enrolled during active disease. The CDR3 runs from the conserved cysteine through the conserved F or W. The order of the fields is V gene, clone size, J gene, D gene, CDR3 protein, CDR3 DNA. A D gene is named only where the DNA matches it firmly. Expanded clones get a size class; other rows say once, few or many, or leave the size out.

V gene: TRBV25-1
clone size: NA
J gene: TRBJ2-5
D gene: TRBD1
CDR3 protein: CASSDPDRVETQYF
CDR3 DNA: TGTGCCAGCAGTGACCCGGACAGGGTTGAGACCCAGTACTTC

V gene: TRBV20-1
clone size: NA
J gene: TRBJ1-2
D gene: NA
CDR3 protein: CSASSGGSYGYTF
CDR3 DNA: TGCAGTGCTAGTTCTGGCGGGTCCTATGGCTACACCTTC

V gene: TRBV24-1
clone size: NA
J gene: TRBJ1-1
D gene: NA
CDR3 protein: CATSDSRGLNTEAFF
CDR3 DNA: TGTGCCACCAGTGACTCCCGGGGGTTGAACACTGAAGCTTTCTTT

V gene: TRBV6-5
clone size: NA
J gene: TRBJ1-6
D gene: NA
CDR3 protein: CASSYSGRDNSPLHF
CDR3 DNA: TGTGCCAGCAGTTACTCGGGCAGAGATAATTCACCCCTCCACTTT

V gene: TRBV5-1
clone size: NA
J gene: TRBJ2-2
D gene: TRBD2
CDR3 protein: CASSSNPGTSRSGELFF
CDR3 DNA: TGCGCCAGCAGCTCGAACCCCGGGACTAGCCGTTCCGGGGAGCTGTTTTTT

V gene: TRBV30
clone size: NA
J gene: TRBJ2-2
D gene: NA
CDR3 protein: CASDNWGVAGELFF
CDR3 DNA: TGTGCCAGCGATAATTGGGGCGTTGCCGGGGAGCTGTTTTTT

V gene: TRBV7-9
clone size: NA
J gene: TRBJ2-2
D gene: NA
CDR3 protein: CASSSTDIHTGELFF
CDR3 DNA: TGTGCCAGCAGCTCCACGGACATACACACCGGGGAGCTGTTTTTT

V gene: TRBV14
clone size: NA
J gene: TRBJ1-1
D gene: NA
CDR3 protein: CASRFGQYRAFF
CDR3 DNA: TGTGCCAGCAGGTTTGGACAGTACAGAGCTTTCTTT

V gene: TRBV28
clone size: NA
J gene: TRBJ2-5
D gene: NA
CDR3 protein: CASSLSRRGKETQYF
CDR3 DNA: TGTGCCAGCAGTTTGTCGCGTCGGGGAAAAGAGACCCAGTACTTC

V gene: TRBV19
clone size: NA
J gene: TRBJ2-7
D gene: TRBD1
CDR3 protein: CASSPRGRGSYEQYF
CDR3 DNA: TGTGCCAGTAGTCCCCGGGGCAGGGGGAGCTACGAGCAGTACTTC

V gene: TRBV5-5
clone size: once
J gene: TRBJ2-5
D gene: NA
CDR3 protein: CASSLWDKKETQYF
CDR3 DNA: TGTGCCAGCAGCTTGTGGGACAAAAAAGAGACCCAGTACTTC

V gene: TRBV2
clone size: NA
J gene: TRBJ2-2
D gene: TRBD2
CDR3 protein: CASRGTITGGELFF
CDR3 DNA: TGTGCCAGCAGGGGGACTATTACGGGCGGGGAGCTGTTTTTT

V gene: TRBV7-2
clone size: NA
J gene: TRBJ1-4
D gene: TRBD1
CDR3 protein: CASNRTGGPSSNEKLFF
CDR3 DNA: TGTGCCAGCAACCGAACAGGGGGCCCTTCGAGTAATGAAAAACTGTTTTTT

V gene: TRBV3-1/TRBV3-2
clone size: NA
J gene: TRBJ1-2
D gene: TRBD1
CDR3 protein: CASSKGQGAYGYTF
CDR3 DNA: TGTGCCAGCAGCAAAGGACAGGGGGCCTACGGCTACACCTTC

V gene: TRBV4-1
clone size: NA
J gene: TRBJ2-1
D gene: TRBD2
CDR3 protein: CASSLLAGGTSYNEQFF
CDR3 DNA: TGCGCCAGCAGCCTATTAGCGGGGGGGACCTCCTACAATGAGCAGTTCTTC

V gene: TRBV12-3/TRBV12-4
clone size: NA
J gene: TRBJ1-2
D gene: NA
CDR3 protein: CASRLSTFYGYTF
CDR3 DNA: TGTGCCAGCAGACTTTCTACCTTCTATGGCTACACCTTC

V gene: TRBV7-9
clone size: NA
J gene: TRBJ2-7
D gene: NA
CDR3 protein: CASSGAVSYEQYF
CDR3 DNA: TGTGCCAGCAGCGGGGCGGTCTCCTACGAGCAGTACTTC

V gene: TRBV4-1
clone size: NA
J gene: TRBJ1-2
D gene: NA
CDR3 protein: CASSQDQQGYGYTF
CDR3 DNA: TGCGCCAGCAGCCAAGATCAGCAGGGCTATGGCTACACCTTC

V gene: TRBV18
clone size: NA
J gene: TRBJ2-7
D gene: NA
CDR3 protein: CASSPPRIYEQYF
CDR3 DNA: TGTGCCAGCTCACCACCGCGGATCTACGAGCAGTACTTC

V gene: TRBV9
clone size: NA
J gene: TRBJ1-5
D gene: TRBD1
CDR3 protein: CASSFGTGSGQPQHF
CDR3 DNA: TGTGCCAGCAGCTTCGGGACAGGGTCTGGTCAGCCCCAGCATTTT

V gene: TRBV28
clone size: NA
J gene: TRBJ1-5
D gene: TRBD1
CDR3 protein: CASTTQGANQPQHF
CDR3 DNA: TGTGCCAGCACAACCCAGGGGGCGAACCAGCCCCAGCATTTT

V gene: TRBV6-5
clone size: NA
J gene: TRBJ2-5
D gene: TRBD1
CDR3 protein: CASSYSRRGLGETQYF
CDR3 DNA: TGTGCCAGCAGTTACTCTCGCAGGGGGCTAGGGGAGACCCAGTACTTC

V gene: TRBV18
clone size: NA
J gene: TRBJ2-7
D gene: TRBD1
CDR3 protein: CASSPPTGIYEQYF
CDR3 DNA: TGTGCCAGCTCACCACCGACAGGGATCTACGAGCAGTACTTC